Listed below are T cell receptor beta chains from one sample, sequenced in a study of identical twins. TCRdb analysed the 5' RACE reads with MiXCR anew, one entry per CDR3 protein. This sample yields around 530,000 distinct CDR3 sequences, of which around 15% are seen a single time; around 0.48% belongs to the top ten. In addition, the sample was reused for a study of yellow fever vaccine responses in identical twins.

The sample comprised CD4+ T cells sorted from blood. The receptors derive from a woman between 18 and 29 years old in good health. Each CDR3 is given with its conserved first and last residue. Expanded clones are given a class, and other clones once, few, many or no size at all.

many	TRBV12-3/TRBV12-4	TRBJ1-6	CASTTRHSNNSPLHF
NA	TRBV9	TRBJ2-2	CASSEGQGAGELFF
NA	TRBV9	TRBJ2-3	CASSVDGFSTDTQYF
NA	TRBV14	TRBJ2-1	CASSPLLDGNEQFF
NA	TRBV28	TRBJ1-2	CASSRQPLTDGYGYTF
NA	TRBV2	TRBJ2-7	CASSEAWGTYEQYF
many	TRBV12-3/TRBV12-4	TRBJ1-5	CASSTEATGNQPQHF
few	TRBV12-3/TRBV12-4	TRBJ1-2	CASSKLGEKGYTF
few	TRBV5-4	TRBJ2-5	CASSLAQVTQYF
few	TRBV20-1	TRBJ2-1	CSAPSGVYNEQFF
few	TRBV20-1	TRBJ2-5	CSAITYRAQKETQYF
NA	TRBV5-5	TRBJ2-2	CASSGYWGLLNTGELFF
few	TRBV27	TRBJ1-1	CASSFRTGEFAFF
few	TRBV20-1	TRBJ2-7	CSATPSGEGLYEQYF
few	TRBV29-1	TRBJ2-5	CSVDRGRETQYF
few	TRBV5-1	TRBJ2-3	CASSLAGAPTDTQYF
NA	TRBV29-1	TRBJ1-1	CSVSSGTEAFF
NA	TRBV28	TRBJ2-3	CASSTGLAGDTQYF
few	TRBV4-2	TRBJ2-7	CASSQGVRDNYEQYF
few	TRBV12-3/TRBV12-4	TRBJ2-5	CASSLLLAGGETQYF
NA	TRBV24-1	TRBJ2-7	CATSDSTRNPYEQYF
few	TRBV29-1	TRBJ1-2	CSVEDHGGYTF
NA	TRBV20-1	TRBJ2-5	CSARGREVPETQYF
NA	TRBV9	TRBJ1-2	CASSVGGTGGDYSYGYTF
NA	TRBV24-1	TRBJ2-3	CATSDSAPGQGGDTQYF
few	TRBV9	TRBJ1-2	CASTEGFYGYTF
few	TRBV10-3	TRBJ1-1	CAISMTGFPNTEAFF
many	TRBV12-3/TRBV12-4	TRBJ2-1	CASRFSGRGHNEQFF
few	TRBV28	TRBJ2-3	CASAFRGFTDTQYF
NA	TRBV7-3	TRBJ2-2	CASSSRGTGFAGELFF
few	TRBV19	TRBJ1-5	CASSIVLGNQPQHF
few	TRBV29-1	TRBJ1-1	CSARQGNEAFF
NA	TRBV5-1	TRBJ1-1	CASSLAGGDTEAFF
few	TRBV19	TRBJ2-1	CASSGAGSNEQFF
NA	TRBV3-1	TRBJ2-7	CASSQVPDYEQYF
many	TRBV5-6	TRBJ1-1	CASSWGSSQNTEAFF